Detailed here is one T cell receptor beta chain. Its antigen is not known. CDR1 and CDR2 (germline): SGHNT, YENEEA. Unmatched junction bases numbered 3, after V lost 3 bases and J lost 2 bases. The CDR3 extends over 15 amino acids. This record belongs to a study of blood T cells in healthy people across ages. General study findings and limits: A conclusive naive versus antigen-experienced comparison was prevented by the unsorted PBMCs.

Next came a second PCR, run for roughly 6 to 11 cycles, which used a sample-barcoded 5' primer along with a J-beta primer mix. TCRdb independently ran MiXCR on the 5' RACE reads; one entry per CDR3 protein. The sample lists 600,000 to 850,000 distinct CDR3 sequences; around 25% were seen once. Each sample gave at least 7 million isolated PBMCs. The same data also contributed to another study, on T cells of mothers and their children. That source reports: Sequencing got over 8.5 million TCR beta CDR3 reads from each mother and about 3.1 million from each child.

This receptor was taken from a boy younger than 18 in good health. The specimen sequenced was blood. J is TRBJ1-2 and V is TRBV11-3; 10 positions match TRBD1. The CDR3, as DNA: TGTGCCAGCAGCTTTGGACAGGGGGACAACTATGGCTACACCTTC. It translates to CASSFGQGDNYGYTF.